Presented here are 10 T cell receptor beta chains from one specimen sequenced in a study of breast tumors, draining lymph nodes, adjacent tissues. TCRdb independently ran MiXCR on the multiplex PCR reads; one entry per CDR3 protein. The sample consists of 100,000 to 150,000 distinct CDR3 sequences, nearly 20% of them appearing once. Axillary draining lymph nodes of breast cancer patients supplied the node samples. Sequencing used axillary lymph node tissue. These receptors were obtained from a female donor with breast cancer. Some clones in this sample may be carry-over from other donors' samples.

In this sample, this clonotype turned up a few times. This chain uses TRBV29-1 with TRBJ2-5, with 7 bases lining up with TRBD2. V was pared by 1 base and J by 6 bases, with 5 bases of the junction left unmatched. The CDR3 contains 13 residues. CDR1 is SQVTM and CDR2 is ANQGSEA in the germline V gene. CDR3 coding DNA: TGCAGCGTTGAAGGGGAGGGAGGAAAGACCCAGTACTTC. Its translation is CSVEGEGGKTQYF.

The chain is built from TRBV6-5 and TRBJ1-2; 9 nucleotides align to TRBD1. The CDR3 sequence is 17 residues long. V gave up 2 bases and J gave up 4 bases; unmatched junction bases: 11. CDR1 and CDR2 (germline): MNHEY, SVGAGI. The CDR3 bases are TGTGCCAGCAGTTACAAACAGGGGGCCTTTCTGGGCTATGGCTACACCTTC. Amino acids: CASSYKQGAFLGYGYTF.

This clonotype was seen repeatedly, ten times or more. A junction end diverges from the germline sequence, so it may reflect a read error. The chain is built from TRBV19 and TRBJ1-5; unclear D gene. The V gene's germline CDR1 is LNHDA and CDR2 SQIVND (reference sequence). This CDR3 comprises 14 residues. CDR3 DNA sequence: TGTGCCAGTAGTTTAGACGGAGGCTATCAGCCCCAGCATTTT. This codes for CASSLDGGYQPQHF. The full variable domain, with the rest looked up from reference TRBV19 and TRBJ1-5, is DGGITQSPKYLFRKEGQNVTLSCEQNLNHDAMYWYRQDPGQGLRLIYYSQIVNDFQKGDIAEGYSVSREKKESFPLTVTSAQKNPTAFYLCASSLDGGYQPQHFGDGTRLSIL.

This clonotype was found a few times. The J gene is TRBJ2-3, the V gene TRBV6-6; TRBD1 aligns across 7 bases. The CDR3 extends over 16 amino acids. Unmatched junction bases numbered 9, after V lost 1 base and J lost 5 bases. Germline V gene data show CDR1 as MNHNY and CDR2 as SVGAGI (reference sequence). CDR3 sequence: CASSYLGQIVGDTQYF. In DNA form, the CDR3 reads TGTGCCAGCAGTTACTTGGGACAGATTGTAGGAGATACGCAGTATTTT.

The sample holds a few counts of this clonotype. The chain combines TRBV19 with TRBJ2-2; 10 bases agree with TRBD2. The CDR3 totals 15 residues. Trimming removed 5 bases from V and 6 bases from J; junction bases left unmatched: 6. Germline V gives CDR1 LNHDA, CDR2 SQIVND (reference sequence). The CDR3 DNA is TGTGCCAGTAGTGGACTAGCGGCCACGGCCGGGGAGCTGTTTTTT. Amino acids: CASSGLAATAGELFF.

This clonotype was counted many times. This chain connects TRBV24-1 to TRBJ2-7; 12 positions match TRBD1. J was trimmed by 1 base and V by 3 bases; bases with no gene match: 9. From germline, CDR1 is KGHDR and CDR2 SFDVKD. The CDR3 spans 18 residues. CDR3 DNA: TGTGCCACCAGTGATCCTGGGACAGGGGGCGATGGGTCCTACGAGCAGTACTTC. This encodes CATSDPGTGGDGSYEQYF.

This clonotype was detected ten times or more. The J gene is TRBJ2-3, the V gene TRBV9; 7 bases agree with TRBD2. With 0 bases clipped from V and 0 bases from J, the junction kept 7 bases outside the gene matches. CDR3 length: 17 residues. Germline-derived CDR1 and CDR2 are SGDLS and YYNGEE. CDR3 sequence (DNA): TGTGCCAGCAGCGTAGCAGGAGCGGGGTTTAGCACAGATACGCAGTATTTT. Amino acid sequence: CASSVAGAGFSTDTQYF.

This clonotype has at least ten counts. The chain is built from TRBV7-9 and TRBJ2-7, with D possibly called TRBD1 or TRBD2 (6 bases each). V was shortened by 1 base and J by 5 bases, with 12 bases between the two germline ends. The CDR3 is 14 residues long. The germline V gene has CDR1 SEHNR and CDR2 FQNEAQ (reference sequence). For the CDR3, the DNA is TGTGCCAGCAGCTTAGTTGGGGGGCTGGACGAGCAGTACTTC. Translation: CASSLVGGLDEQYF.

Concerning this clonotype itself: A much larger clone is a single base away; this may be a read error. The chain uses TRBV7-8 and TRBJ2-1, with 9 nucleotides matching TRBD1. The CDR3 has 14 amino acids. Germline V lookup: CDR1 SGHVS, CDR2 FQNEAQ. CDR3 sequence reads: CACSFDRGANEQFF. In DNA, the CDR3 is TGTGCCTGCAGCTTTGACAGGGGGGCCAATGAGCAGTTCTTC. Based on the CDR3 plus reference TRBV7-8 and TRBJ2-1, the full variable domain is GAGVSQSPRYKVAKRGQDVALRCDPISGHVSLFWYQQALGQGPEFLTYFQNEAQLDKSGLPSDRFFAERPEGSVSTLKIQRTQQEDSAVYLCACSFDRGANEQFFGPGTRLTVL.

As concerns this clonotype: Given a far larger clone just one base away, this is likely a sequencing read error. This chain joins TRBV7-2 and TRBJ2-3; no clear D. From germline, CDR1 is SGHTA and CDR2 FQGNSA. The CDR3 is 13 residues long. The CDR3 bases are TGTGCCAGCAGCTTAGATGGCACAGATACGCGGTATTTT. Its protein product is CASSLDGTDTRYF.